The rows below give T cell receptor beta chains drawn from one sample of a study of T cells in Graves' hyperthyroidism and ophthalmopathy. Each CDR3 protein gets one entry after TCRdb re-called the multiplex PCR reads with MiXCR. Of roughly 560,000 distinct CDR3 sequences listed, 14% to 15% are singletons. Sequencing input: blood. These receptor sequences come from a woman aged 40 to 50 with Graves' ophthalmopathy. CDR3s include the opening cysteine and the closing phenylalanine or tryptophan. The order of the fields is clone size, V gene, CDR3 length, J gene, D gene, CDR3 DNA, CDR3 protein. D genes are given only for firm matches. The size entry is marked missing in some rows and otherwise reads once, few, many or a size class.

>-|TRBV11-1|15|TRBJ1-1|-
TGTGCCAGCAGCTCCGGGCACATCCCCTTTTCCGAAGCTTTCTTT
CASSSGHIPFSEAFF
>-|TRBV6-1|14|TRBJ2-7|TRBD2
TGTGCCAGCAGAAGAATTAGCGGGCCCTACGAGCAGTACTTC
CASRRISGPYEQYF
>many|TRBV6-1|15|TRBJ2-4|-
TGTGCCAGCAGTGACCCCGGCGGGTCCAAAAACATTCAGTACTTC
CASSDPGGSKNIQYF
>many|TRBV7-2|15|TRBJ2-7|-
TGTGCCAGCAGCTTAGTAGCGGCGGAGACCCACGAGCAGTACTTC
CASSLVAAETHEQYF
>few|TRBV11-2|11|TRBJ2-3|-
TGTGCCAGCAGCTTAGCCGGGGGCGTATATTTT
CASSLAGGVYF
>-|TRBV4-3|15|TRBJ2-5|-
TGCGCCAGCAGCCAAGATCAGGGTTTCGTAGAGACCCAGTACTTC
CASSQDQGFVETQYF
>many|TRBV7-9|13|TRBJ2-7|-
TGTGCCAGCGGGAACCAAGGGGAGTACGAGCAGTACTTC
CASGNQGEYEQYF
>many|TRBV6-1|17|TRBJ2-4|TRBD1
TGTGCCAGCAGTGAATTGGGACAGGGTCTAGCCAAAAACATTCAGTACTTC
CASSELGQGLAKNIQYF
>many|TRBV12-3/TRBV12-4|17|TRBJ2-6|TRBD2
TGTGCCAGCAGCCCCGGGACTAGCGGCTCTGGGGCCAACGTCCTGACTTTC
CASSPGTSGSGANVLTF
>many|TRBV7-9|12|TRBJ2-7|-
TGTGCCAGCAGCTCCCTGAGTCACGAGCAGTACTTC
CASSSLSHEQYF
>few|TRBV6-1|15|TRBJ1-2|TRBD1
TGTGCCAGCAGACGCCGGGACAGTTCTAACTATGGCTACACCTTC
CASRRRDSSNYGYTF
>few|TRBV20-1|14|TRBJ2-7|TRBD1
TGCAGTGCCCGGGCCCGGGACAGCTCCTACGAGCAGTACTTC
CSARARDSSYEQYF
>-|TRBV20-1|17|TRBJ2-4|-
TGCAGTGCTAGATCGTTGGAGGGGGCGCGATTGGGAAACATTCAGTACTTC
CSARSLEGARLGNIQYF
>many|TRBV12-3/TRBV12-4|16|TRBJ2-2|TRBD1
TGTGCCAGCAGTTATTGGGACAGGGTGAACACCGGGGAGCTGTTTTTT
CASSYWDRVNTGELFF
>many|TRBV15|15|TRBJ1-1|-
TGTGCCACCAGCAGATTGGGCGCCGGGAACACTGAAGCTTTCTTT
CATSRLGAGNTEAFF
>many|TRBV12-3/TRBV12-4|14|TRBJ1-2|-
TGTGCCAGCAGTTCAGGGTTTTGGGGCTATGGCTACACCTTC
CASSSGFWGYGYTF
>many|TRBV10-2|16|TRBJ1-5|-
TGCGCCAGCAGTGAGTCCGGGCAGCTTAGCAATCAGCCCCAGCATTTT
CASSESGQLSNQPQHF
>-|TRBV28|17|TRBJ2-5|TRBD1
TGTGCCAGCAGTACTACAGGACAGGGTTGGTACCAAGAGACCCAGTACTTC
CASSTTGQGWYQETQYF
>many|TRBV30|15|TRBJ2-7|-
TGTGCCTGGAGTCTTCCCTGGCGCGGGCAAAACGAGCAGTACTTC
CAWSLPWRGQNEQYF
>many|TRBV6-5|15|TRBJ1-2|TRBD1
TGTGCCAGCAGCCCGGGACAGGGGGCAGGCTATGGCTACACCTTC
CASSPGQGAGYGYTF
>many|TRBV27|15|TRBJ1-5|-
TGTGCCAGCAGTTTACAGGGGAGGCGAGAGGGGACCCAGCATTTT
CASSLQGRREGTQHF
>many|TRBV29-1|14|TRBJ2-7|TRBD2
TGCAGCGCTGAGGCGGCGGGGGGGTCGTACGAGCAGTACTTC
CSAEAAGGSYEQYF
>many|TRBV6-5|12|TRBJ2-7|-
TGTGCCAGCGCAGCGAGCCCCTACGAGCAGTACTTC
CASAASPYEQYF
>many|TRBV7-2|15|TRBJ1-5|-
TGTGCCAGCAGCCAGGGACTGATCGACAATCAGCCCCAGCATTTT
CASSQGLIDNQPQHF
>once|TRBV6-1|14|TRBJ2-7|TRBD1
TGTGCCAGCAGCCCGGACAGGCCATCCTACGAGCAGTACTTC
CASSPDRPSYEQYF
>-|TRBV19|16|TRBJ2-7|TRBD1
TGTGCCAGTAGTACCCTCCTAGGACAGGGGACTGGCGAGCAGTACTTC
CASSTLLGQGTGEQYF
>many|TRBV13|14|TRBJ1-1|TRBD1
TGTGCCAGCAGCCCTTTACAGGGGGCGTCTGAAGCTTTCTTT
CASSPLQGASEAFF
>few|TRBV5-5|13|TRBJ2-7|-
TGTGCCAGCAGCTTGGAACTCCGCAACGAGCAGTACTTC
CASSLELRNEQYF
>many|TRBV20-1|15|TRBJ2-5|-
TGCAGTGCTAGTTCCGGCAGGGACCCCCAAGAGACCCAGTACTTC
CSASSGRDPQETQYF